The source of this TCR beta chain is a study of blood T cell repertoires in COVID-19. In the original workflow: Cell counts per sample came from amplifying reference gene primers. The assay was immunoSEQ multiplex PCR, and TCRdb's table has in-frame clones only and misses some. V, J and clone size were drawn from that table, and D and trimming were deduced from the DNA. This sample has about 150,000 clones, with about 91% found just once. The CDR3 extends over 13 amino acids. Trimming cost V 0 bases and J 5 bases, with 8 bases left between them. The germline V gene has CDR1 SGDLS and CDR2 YYNGEE. The chain combines TRBV9 with TRBJ1-2, with D possibly being TRBD1 (5 bases). The source material was peripheral blood. The clonotype comes from a woman between 50 and 59 years old with acute or convalescent COVID-19. The CDR3 nucleotides read TGTGCCAGCAGCGTAGTGGGGGGATATGGCTACACCTTC. Its protein is CASSVVGGYGYTF.